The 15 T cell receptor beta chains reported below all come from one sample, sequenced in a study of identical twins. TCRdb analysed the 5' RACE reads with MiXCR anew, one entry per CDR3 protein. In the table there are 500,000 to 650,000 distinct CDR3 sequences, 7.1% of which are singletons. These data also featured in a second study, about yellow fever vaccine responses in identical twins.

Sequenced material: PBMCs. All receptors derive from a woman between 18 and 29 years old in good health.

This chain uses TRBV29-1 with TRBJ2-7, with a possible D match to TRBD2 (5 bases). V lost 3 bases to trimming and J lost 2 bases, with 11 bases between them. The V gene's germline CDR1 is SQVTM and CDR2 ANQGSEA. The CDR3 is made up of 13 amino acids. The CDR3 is CSVEAEAPYEQYF. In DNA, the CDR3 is TGCAGCGTTGAGGCGGAGGCCCCCTACGAGCAGTACTTC.

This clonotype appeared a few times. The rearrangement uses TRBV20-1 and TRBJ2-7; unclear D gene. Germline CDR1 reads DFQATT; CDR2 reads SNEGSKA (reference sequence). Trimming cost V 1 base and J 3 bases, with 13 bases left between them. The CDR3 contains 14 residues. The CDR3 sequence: CSARGRTQVYEQYF. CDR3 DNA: TGCAGTGCTAGAGGGCGGACGCAGGTCTACGAGCAGTACTTC.

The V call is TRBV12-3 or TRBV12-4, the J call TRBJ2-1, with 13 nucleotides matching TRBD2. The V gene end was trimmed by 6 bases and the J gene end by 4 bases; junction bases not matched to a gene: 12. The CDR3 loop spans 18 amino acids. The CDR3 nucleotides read TGTGCCAGCAGGCCACTAGCGGGGGGGCCTTTGGTATACAATGAGCAGTTCTTC. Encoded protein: CASRPLAGGPLVYNEQFF.

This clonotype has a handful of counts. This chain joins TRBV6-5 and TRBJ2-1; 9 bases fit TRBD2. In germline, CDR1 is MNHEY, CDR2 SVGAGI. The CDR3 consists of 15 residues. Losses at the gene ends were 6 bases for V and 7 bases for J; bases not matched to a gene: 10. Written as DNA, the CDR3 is TGTGCCAGCAGGTATAGCGGGAGCGGCTGGAATGAGCAGTTCTTC. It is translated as CASRYSGSGWNEQFF.

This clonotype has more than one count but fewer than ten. The CDR3 DNA is TGCGCCAGCAGCTTCAAAGACAGGGACACTGAAGCTTTCTTT. Protein sequence: CASSFKDRDTEAFF. The V gene is TRBV5-1, the J gene TRBJ1-1; 7 nucleotides agree with TRBD1. CDR3 size: 14 residues. CDR1 and CDR2 from the germline V gene are SGHRS and YFSETQ. After removal of 2 bases from V and 3 bases from J, the junction contained 4 bases not matched to a gene.

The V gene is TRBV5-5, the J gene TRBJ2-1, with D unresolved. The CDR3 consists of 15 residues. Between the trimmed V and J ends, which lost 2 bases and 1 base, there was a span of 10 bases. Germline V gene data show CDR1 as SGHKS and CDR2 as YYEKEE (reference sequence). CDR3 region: CASSFHRLSYNEQFF. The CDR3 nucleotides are TGTGCCAGCAGCTTCCACAGACTTTCCTACAATGAGCAGTTCTTC.

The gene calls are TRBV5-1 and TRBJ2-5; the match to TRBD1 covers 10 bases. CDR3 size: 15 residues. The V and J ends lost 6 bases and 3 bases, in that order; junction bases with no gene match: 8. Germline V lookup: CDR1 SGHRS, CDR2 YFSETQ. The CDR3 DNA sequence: TGCGCCAGCAAAAACTCCGGGACAGGGGAAGAGACCCAGTACTTC. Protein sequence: CASKNSGTGEETQYF.

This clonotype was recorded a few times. CDR3 in DNA: TGTGCCAGCTCACCAATACAGGCGCTGAACACTGAAGCTTTCTTT. Protein: CASSPIQALNTEAFF. This chain links TRBV18 with TRBJ1-1, with TRBD1 as a possible D gene (5 bases). There are 15 residues in the CDR3. V was trimmed by 2 bases and J by 0 bases, leaving 10 bases between them. Germline CDR1 and CDR2: KGHSH and LQKENI.

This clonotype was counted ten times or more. In DNA, the CDR3 is TGTGCCAGCAGGAAGAACAGGGGGCGCGCGAACACTGAAGCTTTCTTT. Protein sequence: CASRKNRGRANTEAFF. This chain joins TRBV12-3 or TRBV12-4 and TRBJ1-1; 9 bases are a match to TRBD1. The ends lost 6 bases at V and 1 base at J; junction bases unmatched: 9. This CDR3 contains 16 residues.

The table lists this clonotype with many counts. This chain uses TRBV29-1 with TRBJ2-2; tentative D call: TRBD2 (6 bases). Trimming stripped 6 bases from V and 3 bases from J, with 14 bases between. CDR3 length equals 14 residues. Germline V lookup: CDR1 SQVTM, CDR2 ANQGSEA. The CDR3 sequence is CSVRPGLHTGELFF. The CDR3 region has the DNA TGCAGCGTCAGACCGGGACTTCACACCGGGGAGCTGTTTTTT.

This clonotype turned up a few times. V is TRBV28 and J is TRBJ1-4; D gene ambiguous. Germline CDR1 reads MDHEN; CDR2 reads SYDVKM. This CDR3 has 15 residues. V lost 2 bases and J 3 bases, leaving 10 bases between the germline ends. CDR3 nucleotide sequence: TGTGCCAGCAGTTTAAGCGCGGCAGCTAATGAAAAACTGTTTTTT. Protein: CASSLSAAANEKLFF.

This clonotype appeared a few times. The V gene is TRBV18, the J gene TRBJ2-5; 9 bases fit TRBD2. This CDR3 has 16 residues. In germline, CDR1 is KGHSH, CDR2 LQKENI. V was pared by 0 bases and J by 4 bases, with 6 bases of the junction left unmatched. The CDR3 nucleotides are TGTGCCAGCTCACCACCTGCGCGGGGGGGCGGAGAGACCCAGTACTTC. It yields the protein CASSPPARGGGETQYF. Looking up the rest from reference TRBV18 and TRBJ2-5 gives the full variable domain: NAGVMQNPRHLVRRRGQEARLRCSPMKGHSHVYWYRQLPEEGLKFMVYLQKENIIDESGMPKERFSAEFPKEGPSILRIQQVVRGDSAAYFCASSPPARGGGETQYFGPGTRLLVL.

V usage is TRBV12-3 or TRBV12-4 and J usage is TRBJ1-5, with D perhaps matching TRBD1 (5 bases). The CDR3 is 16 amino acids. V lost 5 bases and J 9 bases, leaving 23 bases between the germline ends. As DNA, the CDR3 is TGTGCCAGCAGTCCCGTCGACAAGGGAGGTGGGGGGCCCCAGCATTTT. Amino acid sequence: CASSPVDKGGGGPQHF.

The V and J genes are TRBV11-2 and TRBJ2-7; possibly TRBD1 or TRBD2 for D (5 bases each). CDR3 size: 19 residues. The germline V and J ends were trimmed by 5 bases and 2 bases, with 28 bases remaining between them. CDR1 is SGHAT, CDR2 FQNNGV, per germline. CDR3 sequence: CASSRGCPKDKGLTYEQYV. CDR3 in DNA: TGTGCCAGCAGCCGGGGTTGCCCAAAGGACAAGGGCCTAACCTACGAGCAGTACGTC.

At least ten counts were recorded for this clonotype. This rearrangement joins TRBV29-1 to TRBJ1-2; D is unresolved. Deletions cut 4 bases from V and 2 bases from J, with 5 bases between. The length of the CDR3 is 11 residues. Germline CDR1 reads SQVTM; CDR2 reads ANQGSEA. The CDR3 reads CSVAENYGYTF. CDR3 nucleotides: TGCAGCGTTGCGGAAAACTATGGCTACACCTTC.